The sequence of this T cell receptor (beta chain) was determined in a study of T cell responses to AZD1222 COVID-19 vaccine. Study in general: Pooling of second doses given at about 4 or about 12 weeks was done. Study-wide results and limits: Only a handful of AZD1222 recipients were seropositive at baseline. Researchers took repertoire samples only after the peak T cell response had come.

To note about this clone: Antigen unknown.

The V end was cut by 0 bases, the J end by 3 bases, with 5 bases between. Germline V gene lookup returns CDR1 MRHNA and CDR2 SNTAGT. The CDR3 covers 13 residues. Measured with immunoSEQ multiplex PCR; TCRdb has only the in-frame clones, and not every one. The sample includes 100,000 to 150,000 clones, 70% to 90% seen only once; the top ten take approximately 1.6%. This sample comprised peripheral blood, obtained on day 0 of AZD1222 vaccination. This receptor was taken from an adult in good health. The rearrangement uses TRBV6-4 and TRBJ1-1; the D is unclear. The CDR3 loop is CASSDSGDTEAFF. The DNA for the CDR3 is TGTGCCAGCAGTGACTCCGGGGACACTGAAGCTTTCTTT.